This is a list of T cell receptor beta chains from one sample in a study of blood T cells in healthy people across ages. MiXCR, run by TCRdb on the 5' RACE reads, gives a single entry per CDR3 protein. The data hold 650,000 to 800,000 distinct CDR3 sequences, with under 45% observed a single time. Sequenced material: blood. These receptors were taken from a man in his 60s in good health. CDR3s include the opening cysteine and the closing phenylalanine or tryptophan. The D gene is left open where the match is weak. Size is omitted from some rows. Given values are once, few, many or a class for expanded clones.

CASSLFGEKEQYF	TGTGCCAGCAGCTTGTTCGGAGAGAAGGAGCAGTACTTC	TRBJ2-7	TRBV5-6	-	-
CSVDRLRGGVGSEQFF	TGCAGCGTTGATAGGTTGCGGGGGGGCGTAGGGAGTGAGCAGTTCTTC	TRBJ2-1	TRBV29-1	-	TRBD2
CASSEFTSGQYF	TGTGCCAGCAGTGAATTTACGTCGGGGCAGTACTTC	TRBJ2-5	TRBV6-1	few	-
CASSPRTGRGYTF	TGTGCCAGCAGTCCGCGGACAGGGAGGGGCTACACCTTC	TRBJ1-2	TRBV12-3/TRBV12-4	few	TRBD1
CASSQDKNSPLHF	TGCGCCAGCAGCCAAGATAAGAATTCACCCCTCCACTTT	TRBJ1-6	TRBV4-3	few	-
CAISRDNSNQPQHF	TGTGCCATCAGTCGGGACAATAGCAATCAGCCCCAGCATTTT	TRBJ1-5	TRBV10-3	-	-
CASSLQVQGAYNEQFF	TGCGCCAGCAGCTTGCAGGTACAGGGGGCCTACAATGAGCAGTTCTTC	TRBJ2-1	TRBV5-1	-	TRBD1
CSARTGGMDSPPHF	TGCAGTGCTAGGACGGGAGGGATGGATTCACCCCCCCACTTT	TRBJ1-6	TRBV20-1	-	-
CASSLAPRSHNEQFF	TGCGCCAGCAGCTTGGCGCCCCGGTCCCACAATGAGCAGTTCTTC	TRBJ2-1	TRBV5-1	-	-
CASSLGRGLNEQYF	TGTGCCAGCAGTTTGGGAAGGGGGCTCAACGAGCAGTACTTC	TRBJ2-7	TRBV12-3/TRBV12-4	few	TRBD1
CASSFPTSGGAQRNEQFF	TGTGCCAGCAGTTTCCCGACTAGCGGGGGGGCTCAGAGGAATGAGCAGTTCTTC	TRBJ2-1	TRBV28	-	TRBD2
CASSVGENTGELFF	TGTGCCAGCAGCGTTGGCGAGAACACCGGGGAGCTGTTTTTT	TRBJ2-2	TRBV9	few	-
CASSHMTGGLDGYTF	TGTGCCAGCAGCCACATGACAGGGGGCTTGGATGGCTACACCTTC	TRBJ1-2	TRBV3-1	few	TRBD1
CSARDPVGATQETQYF	TGCAGTGCTAGAGATCCGGTAGGGGCCACTCAAGAGACCCAGTACTTC	TRBJ2-5	TRBV20-1	-	-
CASSPKWANVLTF	TGTGCCAGCAGCCCGAAATGGGCCAACGTCCTGACTTTC	TRBJ2-6	TRBV14	-	-
CASAKNPGTENYGYTF	TGTGCCAGCGCTAAAAACCCCGGGACAGAAAACTATGGCTACACCTTC	TRBJ1-2	TRBV4-2	-	TRBD1
CSVAPGQAYEQYF	TGCAGCGTTGCCCCCGGACAGGCCTACGAGCAGTACTTC	TRBJ2-7	TRBV29-1	-	TRBD1
CASEDRVSSYEQYF	TGTGCCAGCGAGGACAGGGTGAGCTCCTACGAGCAGTACTTC	TRBJ2-7	TRBV6-2/TRBV6-3	-	TRBD1
CAWSLAQRDYGYTF	TGTGCCTGGAGTTTGGCCCAGCGCGACTATGGCTACACCTTC	TRBJ1-2	TRBV30	-	-
CASRKASYGYTF	TGTGCCAGCAGAAAAGCGAGCTATGGCTACACCTTC	TRBJ1-2	TRBV6-6	-	-
CNLGESGYTF	TGCAACCTAGGGGAGAGTGGCTACACCTTC	TRBJ1-2	TRBV20-1	-	-
CASSKEGGSGGFLTDTQYF	TGTGCCAGCAGCAAAGAGGGTGGTAGCGGGGGCTTTCTCACAGATACGCAGTATTTT	TRBJ2-3	TRBV21-1	once	-
CATSRRSGGALETQYF	TGTGCCACCAGCAGACGTAGCGGGGGGGCCTTAGAGACCCAGTACTTC	TRBJ2-5	TRBV15	-	TRBD2
CASSIAPWTSGGYEQYF	TGTGCCAGCAGCATAGCTCCTTGGACTAGCGGGGGGTACGAGCAGTACTTC	TRBJ2-7	TRBV7-2	-	TRBD2
CASSLAGQKGIYGYTF	TGTGCCAGCAGCTTAGCGGGACAAAAGGGGATCTATGGCTACACCTTC	TRBJ1-2	TRBV7-2	-	-
CASSSVDDTEAFF	TGTGCCAGCAGCTCGGTGGACGACACTGAAGCTTTCTTT	TRBJ1-1	TRBV7-8	-	-
CASSPGGAPDEQFF	TGTGCCAGCTCACCCGGGGGGGCCCCCGATGAGCAGTTCTTC	TRBJ2-1	TRBV18	once	TRBD2
CASSTDTGRVAYNEQFF	TGCGCCAGCAGCACAGATACGGGACGAGTTGCCTACAATGAGCAGTTCTTC	TRBJ2-1	TRBV5-1	-	-
CASSLPSAGEEDTEAFF	TGTGCCAGCAGCTTGCCCTCGGCTGGGGAGGAAGACACTGAAGCTTTCTTT	TRBJ1-1	TRBV7-2	few	-
CASSFGGGPYNEQFF	TGTGCCAGCAGTTTCGGGGGGGGCCCCTACAATGAGCAGTTCTTC	TRBJ2-1	TRBV12-3/TRBV12-4	-	TRBD2
CASSPGEGYTF	TGTGCCAGCAGCCCAGGGGAAGGCTACACCTTC	TRBJ1-2	TRBV14	-	-
CASSQDRGRGAYNEQYF	TGTGCCAGCAGCCAAGATCGGGGTCGGGGGGCCTACAATGAGCAGTACTTC	TRBJ2-7	TRBV14	-	-
CSAADPPSSEQYF	TGCAGTGCCGCCGACCCACCCAGTTCCGAGCAGTACTTC	TRBJ2-7	TRBV20-1	few	-
CSATILALQETQYF	TGCAGTGCTACCATCCTAGCACTACAAGAGACCCAGTACTTC	TRBJ2-5	TRBV20-1	-	-
CSAPGQGIDEQYF	TGCAGTGCTCCGGGACAGGGAATCGACGAGCAGTACTTC	TRBJ2-7	TRBV20-1	many	TRBD1
CASSLPGPGGDTQYF	TGTGCCAGCAGCCTTCCGGGACCAGGTGGGGATACGCAGTATTTT	TRBJ2-3	TRBV25-1	-	-